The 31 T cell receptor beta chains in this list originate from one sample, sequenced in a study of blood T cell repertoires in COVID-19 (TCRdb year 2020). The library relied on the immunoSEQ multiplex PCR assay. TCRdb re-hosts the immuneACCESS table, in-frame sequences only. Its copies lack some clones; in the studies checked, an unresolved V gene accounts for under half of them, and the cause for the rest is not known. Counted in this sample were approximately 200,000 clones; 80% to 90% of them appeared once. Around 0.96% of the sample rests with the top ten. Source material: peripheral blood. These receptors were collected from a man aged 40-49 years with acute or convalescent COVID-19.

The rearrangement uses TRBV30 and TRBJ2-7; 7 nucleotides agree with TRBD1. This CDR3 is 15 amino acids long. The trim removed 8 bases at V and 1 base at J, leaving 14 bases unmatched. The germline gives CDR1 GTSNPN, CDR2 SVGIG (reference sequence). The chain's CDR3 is CALESRDRSSYEQYF. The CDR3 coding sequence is TGTGCCCTGGAGTCTCGGGACAGATCTTCCTACGAGCAGTACTTC.

The CDR3 DNA reads TGTGCCGTTGAGGAGGGGGCTTTTAAAGCCGGGGAGCTGTTTTTT. Translation gives CAVEEGAFKAGELFF. This chain uses TRBV5-4 with TRBJ2-2; tentatively, D is TRBD1 (7 bases). The V and J ends lost 10 bases and 6 bases respectively, with 22 bases between them. The germline CDR1 and CDR2 sequences are SGHNT and YYREEE (reference sequence). The CDR3 covers 15 residues.

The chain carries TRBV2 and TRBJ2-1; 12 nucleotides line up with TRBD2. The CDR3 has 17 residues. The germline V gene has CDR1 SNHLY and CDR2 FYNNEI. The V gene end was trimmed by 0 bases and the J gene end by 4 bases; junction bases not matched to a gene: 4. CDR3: CASSEAQGLAGYNEQFF. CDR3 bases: TGTGCCAGCAGTGAAGCGCAAGGACTAGCGGGATACAATGAGCAGTTCTTC.

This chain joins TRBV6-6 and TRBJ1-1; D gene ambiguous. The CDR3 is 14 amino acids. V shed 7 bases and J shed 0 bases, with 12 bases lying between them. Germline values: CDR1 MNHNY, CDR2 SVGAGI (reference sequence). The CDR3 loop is CASIFARVNTEAFF. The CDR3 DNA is TGTGCCAGCATATTTGCGCGGGTGAACACTGAAGCTTTCTTT.

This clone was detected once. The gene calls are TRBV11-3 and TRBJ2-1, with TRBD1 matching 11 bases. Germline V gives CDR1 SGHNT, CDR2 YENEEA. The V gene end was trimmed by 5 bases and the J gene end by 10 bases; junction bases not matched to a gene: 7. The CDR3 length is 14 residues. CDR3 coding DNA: TGTGCCAGCAGCCTTGGACAGGGGGCGGGGGAGCAGTTCTTC. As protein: CASSLGQGAGEQFF.

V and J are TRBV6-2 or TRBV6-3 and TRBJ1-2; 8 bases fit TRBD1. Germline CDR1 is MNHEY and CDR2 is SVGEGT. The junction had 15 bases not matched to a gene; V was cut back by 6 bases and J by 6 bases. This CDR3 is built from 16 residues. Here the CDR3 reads CASSQGQGGVLDGYTF. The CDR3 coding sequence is TGTGCCAGCAGCCAAGGACAGGGAGGCGTTTTGGATGGCTACACCTTC.

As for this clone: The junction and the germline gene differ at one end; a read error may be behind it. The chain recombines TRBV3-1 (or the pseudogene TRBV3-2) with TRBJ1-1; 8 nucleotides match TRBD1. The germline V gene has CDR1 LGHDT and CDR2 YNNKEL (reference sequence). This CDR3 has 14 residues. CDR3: CASSRNRGNAEAFF. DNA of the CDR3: TGTGCCAGCAGCCGTAACAGGGGGAACGCTGAAGCTTTCTTT.

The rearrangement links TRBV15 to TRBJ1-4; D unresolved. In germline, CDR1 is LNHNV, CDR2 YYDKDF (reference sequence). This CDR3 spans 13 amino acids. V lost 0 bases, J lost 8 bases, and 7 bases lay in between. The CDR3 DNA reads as TGTGCCACCAGCAGAGACCCCCAGGAAAAACTGTTTTTT. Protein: CATSRDPQEKLFF.

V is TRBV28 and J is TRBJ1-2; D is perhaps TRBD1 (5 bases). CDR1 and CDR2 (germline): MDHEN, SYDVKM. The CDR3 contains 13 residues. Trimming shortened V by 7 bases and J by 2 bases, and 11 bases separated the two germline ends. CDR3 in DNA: TGTGCCAGCACCCCGCCAGGGAACTATGGCTACACCTTC. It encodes CASTPPGNYGYTF.

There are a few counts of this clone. CDR3 DNA sequence: TGTGCCAGCAGCTTGACAGGGCAATACGAGCAGTACTTC. Translated: CASSLTGQYEQYF. The chain has TRBV7-2 and TRBJ2-7, with TRBD1 identical over 7 bases. The CDR3 is made up of 13 amino acids. Germline V gene sequence: CDR1 SGHTA, CDR2 FQGNSA. The V segment lost 3 bases and the J segment 4 bases; nucleotides outside the gene matches: 3.

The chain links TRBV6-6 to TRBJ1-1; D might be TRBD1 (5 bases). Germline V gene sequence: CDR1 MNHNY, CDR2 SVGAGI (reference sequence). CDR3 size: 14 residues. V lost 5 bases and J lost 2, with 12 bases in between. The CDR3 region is CASSLGGLNTEAFF. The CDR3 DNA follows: TGTGCCAGCAGTCTGGGGGGTTTAAACACTGAAGCTTTCTTT.

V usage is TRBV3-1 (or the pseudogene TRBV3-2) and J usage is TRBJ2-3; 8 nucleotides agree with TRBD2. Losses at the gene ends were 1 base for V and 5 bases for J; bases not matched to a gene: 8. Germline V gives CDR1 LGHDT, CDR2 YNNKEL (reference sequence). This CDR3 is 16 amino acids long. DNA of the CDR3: TGTGCCAGCAGCCAAGGGATTAGCGGGGTCGGAGATACGCAGTATTTT. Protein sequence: CASSQGISGVGDTQYF.

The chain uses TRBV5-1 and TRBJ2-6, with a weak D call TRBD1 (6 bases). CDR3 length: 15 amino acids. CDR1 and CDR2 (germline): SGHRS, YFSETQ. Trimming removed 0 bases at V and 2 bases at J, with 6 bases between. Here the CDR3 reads CASSLGGPGANVLTF. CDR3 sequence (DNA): TGCGCCAGCAGCTTGGGGGGGCCTGGGGCCAACGTCCTGACTTTC.

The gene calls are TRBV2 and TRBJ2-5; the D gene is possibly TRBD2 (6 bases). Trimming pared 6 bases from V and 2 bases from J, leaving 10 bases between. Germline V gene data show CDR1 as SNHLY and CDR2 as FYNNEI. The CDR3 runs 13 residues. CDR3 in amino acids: CASSRGRQETQYF. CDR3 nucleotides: TGTGCCAGCAGCCGGGGGAGGCAAGAGACCCAGTACTTC.

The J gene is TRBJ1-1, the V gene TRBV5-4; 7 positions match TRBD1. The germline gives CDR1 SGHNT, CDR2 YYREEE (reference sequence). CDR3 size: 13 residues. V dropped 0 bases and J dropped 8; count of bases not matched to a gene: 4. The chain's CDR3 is CASSLVGDSEAFF. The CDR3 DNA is TGTGCCAGCAGCTTGGTAGGGGACAGCGAAGCTTTCTTT. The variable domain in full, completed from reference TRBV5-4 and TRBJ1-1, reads ETGVTQSPTHLIKTRGQQVTLRCSSQSGHNTVSWYQQALGQGPQFIFQYYREEENGRGNFPPRFSGLQFPNYSSELNVNALELDDSALYLCASSLVGDSEAFFGQGTRLTVV.

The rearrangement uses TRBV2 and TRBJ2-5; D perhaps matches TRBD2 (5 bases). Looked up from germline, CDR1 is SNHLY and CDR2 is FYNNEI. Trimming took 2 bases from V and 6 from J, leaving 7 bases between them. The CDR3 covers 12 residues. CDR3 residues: CASSETRQTQYF. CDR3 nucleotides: TGTGCCAGCAGTGAAACTAGACAGACCCAGTACTTC.

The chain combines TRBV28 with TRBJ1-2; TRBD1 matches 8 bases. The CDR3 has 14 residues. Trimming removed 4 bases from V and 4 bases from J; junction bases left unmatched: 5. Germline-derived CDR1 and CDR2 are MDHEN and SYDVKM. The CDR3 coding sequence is TGTGCCAGCAGTTCTCCGGACAGGGTCTATGGCTACACCTTC. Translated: CASSSPDRVYGYTF.

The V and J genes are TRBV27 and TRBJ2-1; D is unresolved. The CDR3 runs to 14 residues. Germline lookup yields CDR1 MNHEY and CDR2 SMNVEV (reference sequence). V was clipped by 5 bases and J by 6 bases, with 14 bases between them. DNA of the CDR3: TGTGCCAGCAGTCCCATTCTGGCCCTCAATGAGCAGTTCTTC. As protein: CASSPILALNEQFF.

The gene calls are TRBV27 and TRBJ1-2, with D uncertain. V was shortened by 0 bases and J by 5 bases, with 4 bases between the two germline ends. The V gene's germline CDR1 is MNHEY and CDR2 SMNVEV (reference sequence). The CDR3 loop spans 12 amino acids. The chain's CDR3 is CASSLSGYGYTF. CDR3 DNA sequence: TGTGCCAGCAGTTTATCCGGGTATGGCTACACCTTC.

The CDR3 loop is CASSPRTGGAYEQYF. The CDR3 DNA follows: TGTGCCAGCAGCCCGAGGACAGGGGGGGCGTACGAGCAGTACTTC. V is TRBV9 and J is TRBJ2-7, with 10 bases matching TRBD1. The CDR3 loop spans 15 amino acids. Per germline, CDR1 SGDLS and CDR2 YYNGEE. Trimming took 4 bases from V and 4 from J; bases not matched to a gene: 8. The full variable domain, with the rest looked up from reference TRBV9 and TRBJ2-7, is DSGVTQTPKHLITATGQRVTLRCSPRSGDLSVYWYQQSLDQGLQFLIQYYNGEERAKGNILERFSAQQFPDLHSELNLSSLELGDSALYFCASSPRTGGAYEQYFGPGTRLTVT.

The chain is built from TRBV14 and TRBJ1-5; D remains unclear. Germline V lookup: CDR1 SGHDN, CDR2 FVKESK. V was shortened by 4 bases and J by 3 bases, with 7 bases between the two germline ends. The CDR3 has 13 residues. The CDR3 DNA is TGTGCCAGCAGCCGAGGGTTCAATCAGCCCCAGCATTTT. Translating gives CASSRGFNQPQHF.

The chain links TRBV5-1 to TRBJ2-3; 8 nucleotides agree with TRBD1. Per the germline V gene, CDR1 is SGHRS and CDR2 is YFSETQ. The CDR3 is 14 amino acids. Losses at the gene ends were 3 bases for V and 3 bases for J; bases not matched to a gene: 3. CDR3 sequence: CASSWDRRTDTQYF. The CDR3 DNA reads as TGCGCCAGCAGCTGGGACAGGCGTACAGATACGCAGTATTTT.

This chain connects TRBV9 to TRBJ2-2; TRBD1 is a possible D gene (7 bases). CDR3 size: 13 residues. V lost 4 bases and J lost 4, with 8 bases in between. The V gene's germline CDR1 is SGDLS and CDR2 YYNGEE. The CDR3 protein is CASSQGGTGELFF. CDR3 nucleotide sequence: TGTGCCAGCAGCCAGGGGGGCACCGGGGAGCTGTTTTTT.

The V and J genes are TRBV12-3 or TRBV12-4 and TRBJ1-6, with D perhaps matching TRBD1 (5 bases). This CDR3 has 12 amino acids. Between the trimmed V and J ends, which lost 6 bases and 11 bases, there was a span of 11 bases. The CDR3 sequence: CASRGPAAPLHF. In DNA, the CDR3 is TGTGCCAGCAGGGGGCCGGCGGCACCCCTCCACTTT.

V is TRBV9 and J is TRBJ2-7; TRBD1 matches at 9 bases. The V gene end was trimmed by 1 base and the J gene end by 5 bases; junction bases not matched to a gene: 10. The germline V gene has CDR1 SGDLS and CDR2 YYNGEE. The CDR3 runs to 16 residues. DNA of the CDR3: TGTGCCAGCAGCGTAATTAGTAGGGACAGGGCCCACGAGCAGTACTTC. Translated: CASSVISRDRAHEQYF.

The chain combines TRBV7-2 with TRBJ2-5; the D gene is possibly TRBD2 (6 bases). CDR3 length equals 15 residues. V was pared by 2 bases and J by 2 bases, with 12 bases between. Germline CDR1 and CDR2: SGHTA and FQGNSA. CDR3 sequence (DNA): TGTGCCAGCAGCTTATTTGGGGGGACGCAAGAGACCCAGTACTTC. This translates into CASSLFGGTQETQYF.

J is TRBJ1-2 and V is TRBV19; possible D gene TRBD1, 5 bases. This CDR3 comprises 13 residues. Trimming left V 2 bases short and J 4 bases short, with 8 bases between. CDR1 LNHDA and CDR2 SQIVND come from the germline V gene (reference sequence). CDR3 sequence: CASSIQGTYGYTF. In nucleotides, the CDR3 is TGTGCCAGTAGTATACAGGGAACCTATGGCTACACCTTC.

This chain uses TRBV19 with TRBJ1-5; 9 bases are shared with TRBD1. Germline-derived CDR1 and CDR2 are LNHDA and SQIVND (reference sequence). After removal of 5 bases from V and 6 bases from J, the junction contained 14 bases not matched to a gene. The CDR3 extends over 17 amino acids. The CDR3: CASSFSQGASRVQPQHF. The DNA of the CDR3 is TGTGCCAGTAGTTTCTCACAGGGGGCGTCAAGGGTTCAGCCCCAGCATTTT. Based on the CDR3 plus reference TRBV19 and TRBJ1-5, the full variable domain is DGGITQSPKYLFRKEGQNVTLSCEQNLNHDAMYWYRQDPGQGLRLIYYSQIVNDFQKGDIAEGYSVSREKKESFPLTVTSAQKNPTAFYLCASSFSQGASRVQPQHFGDGTRLSIL.

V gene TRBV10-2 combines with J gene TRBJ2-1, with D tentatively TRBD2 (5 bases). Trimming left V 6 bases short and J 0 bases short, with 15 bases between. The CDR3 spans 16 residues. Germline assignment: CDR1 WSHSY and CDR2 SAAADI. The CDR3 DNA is TGCGCCAGCAGAAATATAGTGGGGAGCTCCTACAATGAGCAGTTCTTC. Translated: CASRNIVGSSYNEQFF.

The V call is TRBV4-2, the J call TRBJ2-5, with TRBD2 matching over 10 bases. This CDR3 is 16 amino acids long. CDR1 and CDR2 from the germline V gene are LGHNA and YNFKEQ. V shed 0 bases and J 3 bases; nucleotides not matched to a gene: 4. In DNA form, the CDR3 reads TGTGCCAGCAGCCAAGATTCAGCGGGGGGGAAAGAGACCCAGTACTTC. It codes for CASSQDSAGGKETQYF.

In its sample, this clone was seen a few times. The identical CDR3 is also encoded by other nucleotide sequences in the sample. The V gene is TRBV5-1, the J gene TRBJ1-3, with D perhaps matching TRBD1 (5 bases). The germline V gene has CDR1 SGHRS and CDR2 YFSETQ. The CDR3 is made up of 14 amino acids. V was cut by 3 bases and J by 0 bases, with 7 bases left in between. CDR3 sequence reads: CASSSQGSGNTIYF. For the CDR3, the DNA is TGCGCCAGCAGCTCCCAGGGCTCTGGAAACACCATATATTTT.